The table lists the clone carrying this T cell receptor (beta chain) with a few counts. The antigen remains unidentified. A junction end diverges from the germline sequence, so it may reflect a read error. The protocol was immunoSEQ multiplex PCR, while the TCRdb copy is restricted to in-frame clones and leaves out a portion. The data hold around 14,000 clones, with about two thirds observed a single time. The data stem from a study of vaccination effects on CD4 cells after COVID-19. Under the ViraFEST assay, PBMC were stimulated with viral peptide pools so that antigen-specific CD4+ T cells expanded. Sequencing was performed afterwards. Between days 10 and 11 of culture, CD4+ T cells were separated out. Vaccine administered to participants consisted of two doses of either BNT162b2 or mRNA-1273. Nucleocapsid antibody tests were negative, and the vaccine recipients had no prior SARS-CoV-2 infection.

The germline gives CDR1 SSHAT, CDR2 FNYEAQ (reference sequence). This CDR3 has 16 residues. The material was CD4+ T cells from PBMCs cultured with SARS-CoV-2 spike peptides, obtained after COVID-19 vaccination. V and J are TRBV7-7 and TRBJ2-2; tentative D call: TRBD1 (6 bases). The sequence was collected from a human donor who received a COVID-19 vaccine. This chain's CDR3 is CASSPLGATNTGELFF. The CDR3 nucleotides are TGTGCTAGCAGCCCGCTGGGGGCCACGAACACCGGGGAGCTGTTTTTT.